A single sample is the source of the 19 T cell receptor beta chains below, sequenced in a study of cytomegalovirus exposure and HLA in healthy donors. PCR involved 60 Vbeta and 13 Jbeta primers. Using immunoSEQ multiplex PCR, the repertoire was profiled, and TCRdb retains in-frame clones only, with some absent. The sample records about 170,000 clones, about four fifths being singletons. Sequencing was done on a sample of PBMCs. Receptors were obtained from a woman between 18 and 29 years old in good health and CMV-seronegative.

The chain is built from TRBV18 and TRBJ1-2, with TRBD1 matching over 7 bases. There are 12 residues in the CDR3. The germline gives CDR1 KGHSH, CDR2 LQKENI. J lost 7 bases, V lost 6 bases, and 5 bases had no gene match. The CDR3 region is CASSTGDSGYTF. The CDR3 DNA reads as TGTGCCAGCTCTACGGGGGACAGTGGCTACACCTTC.

The chain joins TRBV11-2 to TRBJ2-1, with 10 bases that match TRBD2. Germline CDR1 is SGHAT and CDR2 is FQNNGV. Germline trimming cut 1 base from V and 7 bases from J; bases unmatched to any gene: 10. CDR3 length equals 17 residues. The CDR3 sequence is CASSLAYKAGGPNEQFF. CDR3 in DNA: TGTGCCAGCAGCTTAGCTTACAAAGCGGGAGGGCCTAATGAGCAGTTCTTC.

V and J are TRBV5-1 and TRBJ1-6; perhaps TRBD1 as D (5 bases). This CDR3 is built from 16 residues. Germline V CDR1 and CDR2: SGHRS, YFSETQ. Trimming removed 0 bases at V and 3 bases at J, with 10 bases between. In nucleotides, the CDR3 is TGCGCCAGCAGCTTGGCCTCGGGGGACTATAATTCACCCCTCCACTTT. Translating it yields CASSLASGDYNSPLHF.

This clone appeared a few times. CDR3 sequence (DNA): TGTGCCAGCAGTGTGACAGATAATTCACCCCTCCACTTT. Residues: CASSVTDNSPLHF. J is TRBJ1-6 and V is TRBV6-4; D may be TRBD1 (5 bases). Germline CDR1 reads MRHNA; CDR2 reads SNTAGT. V lost 4 bases to trimming and J lost 5 bases, with 6 bases between them. The CDR3 has 13 residues.

V gene TRBV21-1 combines with J gene TRBJ1-2; the table assigns TRBD1, which was not confirmed against the DNA. TRBV21-1 is given as a pseudogene. This CDR3 comprises 15 residues. The CDR3 region is CASSKTSAGAGGYTF. CDR3 coding DNA: TGTGCCAGCAGCAAGACCTCTGCAGGGGCCGGTGGCTACACCTTC.

V is TRBV5-1 and J is TRBJ1-1; D is perhaps TRBD1 (5 bases). This CDR3 is 13 amino acids long. V lost 4 bases, J lost 4 bases, and 11 bases lay in between. CDR1 and CDR2 (germline): SGHRS, YFSETQ. The DNA for the CDR3 is TGCGCCAGCAGCCCGACCAGGGCCACTGAAGCTTTCTTT. It translates to CASSPTRATEAFF.

The chain employs TRBV5-1 and TRBJ2-5; 9 nucleotides match TRBD1. Trimming at V came to 4 bases and at J to 4 bases, leaving 8 bases not matched to a gene. From germline, CDR1 is SGHRS and CDR2 YFSETQ. The CDR3 has 15 residues. Written as DNA, the CDR3 is TGCGCCAGCAGCATAGGGACAGGGTTTGGAGAGACCCAGTACTTC. Amino acid sequence: CASSIGTGFGETQYF.

The chain couples TRBV11-1 to TRBJ2-7, with 8 bases matching TRBD2. Germline loops: CDR1 SGHAT, CDR2 FQDESV (reference sequence). This CDR3 region has 18 residues. V shed 2 bases, J shed 2 bases, and the junction held 14 bases outside the gene matches. This CDR3 reads CASSLPRTSRSLTYEQYF. The CDR3 DNA sequence: TGTGCCAGCAGCTTACCTCGGACTAGCCGGAGTCTGACCTACGAGCAGTACTTC.

This clone was seen only once. The chain combines TRBV18 with TRBJ2-7, with TRBD1 identical over 9 bases. V trimming: 3 bases; J trimming: 2 bases; junction bases outside the gene matches: 8. CDR1 is KGHSH, CDR2 LQKENI, per germline. This CDR3 has 16 residues. The CDR3 is CASSPGTGRGPYEQYF. CDR3 bases: TGTGCCAGCTCACCTGGGACAGGGAGGGGCCCCTACGAGCAGTACTTC.

The rearrangement uses TRBV5-1 and TRBJ2-7; 8 positions agree with TRBD1. This CDR3 is 16 amino acids long. The trim removed 4 bases at V and 0 bases at J, leaving 9 bases unmatched. Per the germline V gene, CDR1 is SGHRS and CDR2 is YFSETQ. CDR3 loop: CASSPWTGQSSYEQYF. Here the CDR3 DNA reads TGCGCCAGCAGCCCTTGGACAGGGCAAAGCTCCTACGAGCAGTACTTC.

V is TRBV7-3 and J is TRBJ2-2, with 9 bases matching TRBD2. After removal of 3 bases from V and 4 bases from J, the junction contained 6 bases not matched to a gene. The CDR3 is 16 amino acids. CDR1 and CDR2 (germline): SGHTA, FQGTGA. Written as DNA, the CDR3 is TGTGCCAGCAGCTTCCTGGCGGGAGGGCTCACCGGGGAGCTGTTTTTT. As protein: CASSFLAGGLTGELFF. Full variable domain (outside the CDR3, taken from reference TRBV7-3 and TRBJ2-2): GAGVSQTPSNKVTEKGKYVELRCDPISGHTALYWYRQSLGQGPEFLIYFQGTGAADDSGLPNDRFFAVRPEGSVSTLKIQRTERGDSAVYLCASSFLAGGLTGELFFGEGSRLTVL.

This sequence joins TRBV27 and TRBJ2-5; D remains unclear. The J call may be mistaken, given a closer DNA end match to TRBJ2-7. The CDR3 is 13 amino acids. Germline V gene lookup returns CDR1 MNHEY and CDR2 SMNVEV (reference sequence). Here the CDR3 reads CASSSAYSYEQYF. In DNA, the CDR3 is TGTGCCAGCAGTTCCGCCTACTCCTACGAGCAGTACTTC.

This clone was seen a single time. CDR3 protein: CASSPRKASGRTEQFF. For the CDR3, the DNA is TGTGCCAGCAGTCCCCGCAAGGCTAGCGGGAGAACTGAGCAGTTCTTC. The chain combines TRBV28 with TRBJ2-1; 10 bases agree with TRBD2. Germline V CDR1 and CDR2: MDHEN, SYDVKM. The CDR3 runs to 16 residues. Trimming at V came to 5 bases and at J to 9 bases, leaving 13 bases not matched to a gene.

The rearrangement joins TRBV6-5 to TRBJ2-5; unclear D gene. This CDR3 comprises 14 residues. Germline lookup yields CDR1 MNHEY and CDR2 SVGAGI. Trimming pared 3 bases from V and 3 bases from J, leaving 11 bases between. CDR3 sequence: CASSYGTVKETQYF. The CDR3 region has the DNA TGTGCCAGCAGTTATGGTACAGTCAAAGAGACCCAGTACTTC.

The rearrangement joins TRBV6-5 to TRBJ2-3; 9 positions agree with TRBD1. The junction had 4 bases not matched to a gene; V was cut back by 2 bases and J by 1 base. Per germline, CDR1 MNHEY and CDR2 SVGAGI. This CDR3 region has 16 residues. The CDR3: CASSYGTGTGTDTQYF. The DNA for the CDR3 is TGTGCCAGCAGTTACGGGACAGGGACTGGCACAGATACGCAGTATTTT.

The chain carries TRBV11-2 and TRBJ2-3; the match to TRBD2 covers 10 bases. CDR3 length: 18 residues. Germline values: CDR1 SGHAT, CDR2 FQNNGV. J lost 7 bases, V lost 0 bases, and 13 bases had no gene match. CDR3 residues: CASSLDFAASGSPYTQYF. The CDR3 DNA is TGTGCCAGCAGCTTAGATTTTGCCGCTAGCGGGAGTCCGTATACGCAGTATTTT.

In its sample, this clone was seen a few times. This rearrangement joins TRBV7-2 to TRBJ1-1; 7 positions match TRBD1. The CDR3 covers 13 residues. Germline loops: CDR1 SGHTA, CDR2 FQGNSA. With 4 bases clipped from V and 4 bases from J, the junction kept 3 bases outside the gene matches. This chain's CDR3 is CASSYQGGTEAFF. CDR3 in DNA: TGTGCCAGCAGCTATCAGGGGGGCACTGAAGCTTTCTTT.

The J gene is TRBJ1-4, the V gene TRBV15, with 8 bases that match TRBD1. This CDR3 spans 16 amino acids. V lost 5 bases, J lost 3 bases, and 8 bases stayed unmatched. The germline gives CDR1 LNHNV, CDR2 YYDKDF (reference sequence). The CDR3 here is CATSPLGDRPNEKLFF. CDR3 nucleotide sequence: TGTGCCACCAGCCCCTTAGGGGACAGGCCTAATGAAAAACTGTTTTTT.

J is TRBJ2-7 and V is TRBV11-3, with 7 positions matching TRBD1. This CDR3 has 14 residues. With V trimmed by 4 bases and J by 0 bases, 3 bases remained unmatched. Germline-derived CDR1 and CDR2 are SGHNT and YENEEA. As DNA, the CDR3 is TGTGCCAGCAGCTCCCGGGACAGCTCCTACGAGCAGTACTTC. Its protein is CASSSRDSSYEQYF.